This T cell receptor beta chain was retrieved from a study of T cell repertoires in cytomegalovirus infection. TCRdb called the reads again in MiXCR, with one record for every CDR3 protein. The sample consists of around 530,000 distinct CDR3 sequences, about 26% of them appearing once. CDR1 SEHNR and CDR2 FQNEAQ come from the germline V gene (reference sequence). Trimming at V came to 5 bases and at J to 4 bases, leaving 7 bases not matched to a gene. The CDR3 runs 14 residues. What was sequenced was PBMCs. J is TRBJ1-2 and V is TRBV7-9; 7 bases are a match to TRBD1. This TCR was recovered from a human donor in good health (CMV status not recorded). Some clones in this sample may be carry-over from other donors' samples. The CDR3 loop reads CASSVSGQFYGYTF. The CDR3 bases are TGTGCCAGCAGCGTTTCGGGACAGTTCTATGGCTACACCTTC.